What follows are 15 T cell receptor beta chains derived from one specimen sequenced in a study of blood T cell repertoires in COVID-19 (TCRdb year 2020). The library was made by the immunoSEQ multiplex PCR assay. The source is immuneACCESS, and TCRdb retained only in-frame sequences with V and J called. Part of the clones is not carried over; for the studies checked, unresolved V genes explain less than half of this, and the remainder is unexplained. The sample profile shows some 200,000 clones; approximately 91% of them were found once. The ten largest clones represent 4% to 6% of the sample. Material: peripheral blood. The receptors shown here come from a woman aged 40-49 years with acute or convalescent COVID-19.

The chain joins TRBV27 to TRBJ1-1; 7 nucleotides match TRBD1. V gave up 8 bases and J gave up 0 bases; unmatched junction bases: 6. This CDR3 region has 14 residues. Germline V gives CDR1 MNHEY, CDR2 SMNVEV (reference sequence). Here the CDR3 reads CASRDRELNTEAFF. The DNA for the CDR3 is TGTGCCAGCCGGGACAGAGAATTGAACACTGAAGCTTTCTTT.

This chain connects TRBV19 to TRBJ1-1; D is perhaps TRBD1 (5 bases). Germline CDR1 and CDR2: LNHDA and SQIVND (reference sequence). Trimming removed 6 bases at V and 4 bases at J, with 12 bases between. CDR3 length equals 13 residues. The CDR3 DNA is TGTGCCAGTAGCGCATTGGGGGGCACTGAAGCTTTCTTT. Translated: CASSALGGTEAFF.

In its sample, this clone was seen a few times. This chain uses TRBV27 with TRBJ2-7, with D maybe TRBD2 (6 bases). The CDR3 consists of 14 residues. V shed 4 bases and J shed 5 bases, with 15 bases lying between them. CDR1 is MNHEY, CDR2 SMNVEV, per germline (reference sequence). The CDR3, as DNA: TGTGCCAGCAGTTCACTAGGTACGGGAGACGAGCAGTACGTC. Amino acids: CASSSLGTGDEQYV.

The V gene is TRBV13, the J gene TRBJ1-5; 8 positions agree with TRBD1. The CDR3 runs 16 residues. CDR1 PRHDT and CDR2 FYEKMQ come from the germline V gene (reference sequence). Losses at the gene ends were 4 bases for V and 2 bases for J; bases not matched to a gene: 7. The CDR3 nucleotides are TGTGCCAGCAGCTCCAGGGGGCGCGGCCGCAATCAGCCCCAGCATTTT. This gives the protein CASSSRGRGRNQPQHF.

This chain uses TRBV11-2 with TRBJ1-2; 8 positions match TRBD1. The CDR3 loop spans 16 amino acids. The germline gives CDR1 SGHAT, CDR2 FQNNGV. V dropped 5 bases and J dropped 5; count of bases not matched to a gene: 13. CDR3 nucleotides: TGTGCCAGCAGCCTAACTGCAGGGGGCCCAACTTATGGCTACACCTTC. Translating it yields CASSLTAGGPTYGYTF.

V gene TRBV6-5 combines with J gene TRBJ1-2, with TRBD1 matching over 7 bases. The J segment lost 8 bases and the V segment lost 6 bases, leaving 15 bases of the junction unmatched. Germline CDR1 MNHEY, CDR2 SVGAGI. This CDR3 is 15 amino acids long. This CDR3 is CASRAVERGRIGYTF. For the CDR3, the DNA is TGTGCCAGCAGGGCGGTAGAGAGGGGGCGGATAGGCTACACCTTC.

The chain combines TRBV2 with TRBJ1-2; maybe TRBD1 (6 bases). The CDR3 is 11 amino acids. V lost 7 bases to trimming and J lost 8 bases, with 11 bases between them. The germline CDR1 and CDR2 sequences are SNHLY and FYNNEI. For the CDR3, the DNA is TGTGCCAGCAACGGCAGGGGCGGCTACACCTTC. As protein: CASNGRGGYTF.

The chain carries TRBV5-6 and TRBJ1-2; no definite D call. Germline V gene data show CDR1 as SGHDT and CDR2 as YYEEEE. The V end was cut by 2 bases, the J end by 6 bases, with 11 bases between. The length of the CDR3 is 13 residues. This CDR3 reads CASSFMRADGYTF. In DNA, the CDR3 is TGTGCCAGCAGCTTTATGAGGGCGGATGGCTACACCTTC.

V gene TRBV6-5 combines with J gene TRBJ2-7; no definite D call. V lost 6 bases and J lost 8, with 17 bases in between. CDR3 length: 13 amino acids. Germline loops: CDR1 MNHEY, CDR2 SVGAGI. The DNA of the CDR3 is TGTGCCAGCAGGAAATTAACCCTACGCAAGCAGTACGTC. It yields the protein CASRKLTLRKQYV.

The chain carries TRBV7-8 and TRBJ1-2; 9 bases align to TRBD1. CDR3 length: 17 residues. The germline CDR1 and CDR2 sequences are SGHVS and FQNEAQ. V trimming: 2 bases; J trimming: 4 bases; junction bases outside the gene matches: 11. CDR3 sequence: CASSLKAGTGIPYGYTF. The CDR3 DNA reads TGTGCCAGCAGCTTAAAGGCCGGGACAGGGATCCCCTATGGCTACACCTTC. The full variable domain, completed using reference TRBV7-8 and TRBJ1-2, is GAGVSQSPRYKVAKRGQDVALRCDPISGHVSLFWYQQALGQGPEFLTYFQNEAQLDKSGLPSDRFFAERPEGSVSTLKIQRTQQEDSAVYLCASSLKAGTGIPYGYTFGSGTRLTVV.

The V gene is TRBV3-1 (or the pseudogene TRBV3-2), the J gene TRBJ1-6; tentatively, D is TRBD1 (5 bases). The length of the CDR3 is 15 residues. CDR1 and CDR2 from the germline V gene are LGHDT and YNNKEL (reference sequence). V lost 1 base, J lost 7 bases, and 11 bases lay in between. Here the CDR3 reads CASSQALKGNSPLHF. As DNA, the CDR3 is TGTGCCAGCAGCCAAGCCCTCAAGGGGAATTCACCCCTCCACTTT.

This chain uses TRBV6-5 with TRBJ2-5; a weak D match, TRBD2 (6 bases). The CDR3 is 14 residues long. Germline CDR1 MNHEY, CDR2 SVGAGI. The germline V and J ends were trimmed by 7 bases and 7 bases, with 19 bases remaining between them. For the CDR3, the DNA is TGTGCCAGCACGGGCGGGACCCAAGAGGGGACCCAGTACTTC. Translating it yields CASTGGTQEGTQYF.

The J gene is TRBJ1-2, the V gene TRBV5-4; TRBD1 matches 7 bases. CDR3 length: 15 amino acids. The J segment lost 6 bases and the V segment lost 0 bases, leaving 8 bases of the junction unmatched. Germline V lookup: CDR1 SGHNT, CDR2 YYREEE (reference sequence). CDR3 amino acids: CASSLGVQGFDGYTF. As DNA, the CDR3 is TGTGCCAGCAGCTTGGGAGTACAGGGGTTCGATGGCTACACCTTC. Variable domain in full (rest from reference TRBV5-4 and TRBJ1-2): ETGVTQSPTHLIKTRGQQVTLRCSSQSGHNTVSWYQQALGQGPQFIFQYYREEENGRGNFPPRFSGLQFPNYSSELNVNALELDDSALYLCASSLGVQGFDGYTFGSGTRLTVV.

In DNA, the CDR3 is TGTGCCAGCAGTCCCGGGGTTGGGGGGGCTAGTAATCAGCCCCAGCATTTT. It is translated as CASSPGVGGASNQPQHF. The chain links TRBV27 to TRBJ1-5; weak D call: TRBD1 (6 bases). The CDR3 contains 17 residues. Trimming removed 5 bases at V and 4 bases at J, with 21 bases between. CDR1 is MNHEY and CDR2 is SMNVEV in the germline V gene (reference sequence).

This chain joins TRBV6-5 and TRBJ1-5; 7 bases agree with TRBD1. CDR1 is MNHEY and CDR2 is SVGAGI in the germline V gene. The CDR3 has 15 residues. The V and J ends lost 0 bases and 3 bases, in that order; junction bases with no gene match: 2. The CDR3 region has the DNA TGTGCCAGCAGTTACTCGACAGGGTCCAATCAGCCCCAGCATTTT. This gives the protein CASSYSTGSNQPQHF.